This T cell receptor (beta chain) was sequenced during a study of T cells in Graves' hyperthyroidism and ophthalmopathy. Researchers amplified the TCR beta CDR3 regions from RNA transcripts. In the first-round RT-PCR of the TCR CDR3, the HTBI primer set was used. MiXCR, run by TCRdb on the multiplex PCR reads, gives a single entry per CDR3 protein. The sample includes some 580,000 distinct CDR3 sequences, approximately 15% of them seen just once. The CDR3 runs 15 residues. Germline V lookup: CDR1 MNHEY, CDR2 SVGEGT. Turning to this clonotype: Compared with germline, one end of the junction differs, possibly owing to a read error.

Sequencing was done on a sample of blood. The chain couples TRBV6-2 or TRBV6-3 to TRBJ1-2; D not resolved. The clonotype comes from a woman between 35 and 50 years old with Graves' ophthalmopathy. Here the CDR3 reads CASSDSVADNYGYTF. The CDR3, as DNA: TGTGCCAGCAGTGACTCAGTCGCAGATAACTATGGCTACACCTTC.